This T cell receptor beta chain was captured by sequencing in a study of CD8+CD57+ T cells in acquired aplastic anemia. Profiling of TCR beta VDJ combinations and CDR3 sequences used genomic DNA as template. TCRdb re-derived calls from the reads in MiXCR, one entry per CDR3 protein. The sample carries approximately 380,000 distinct CDR3 sequences, about two thirds recorded once. The length of the CDR3 is 15 residues. The V segment lost 5 bases and the J segment 10 bases; nucleotides outside the gene matches: 12. Germline V gene sequence: CDR1 SGDLS, CDR2 YYNGEE. This clonotype was observed a single time.

This clonotype originated in a human donor in good health, serving as a control. The sequencing input was sorted CD4+, CD8+, or CD8+CD57+ T cells (not recorded which) from PBMCs. The rearrangement links TRBV9 to TRBJ1-6; 7 bases agree with TRBD1. CDR3 in DNA: TGTGCCAGCAGTAAATTGACAGGGAACGGATCACCCCTCCACTTT. Translating it yields CASSKLTGNGSPLHF. Full variable domain (rest looked up from reference TRBV9 and TRBJ1-6): DSGVTQTPKHLITATGQRVTLRCSPRSGDLSVYWYQQSLDQGLQFLIQYYNGEERAKGNILERFSAQQFPDLHSELNLSSLELGDSALYFCASSKLTGNGSPLHFGNGTRLTVT.